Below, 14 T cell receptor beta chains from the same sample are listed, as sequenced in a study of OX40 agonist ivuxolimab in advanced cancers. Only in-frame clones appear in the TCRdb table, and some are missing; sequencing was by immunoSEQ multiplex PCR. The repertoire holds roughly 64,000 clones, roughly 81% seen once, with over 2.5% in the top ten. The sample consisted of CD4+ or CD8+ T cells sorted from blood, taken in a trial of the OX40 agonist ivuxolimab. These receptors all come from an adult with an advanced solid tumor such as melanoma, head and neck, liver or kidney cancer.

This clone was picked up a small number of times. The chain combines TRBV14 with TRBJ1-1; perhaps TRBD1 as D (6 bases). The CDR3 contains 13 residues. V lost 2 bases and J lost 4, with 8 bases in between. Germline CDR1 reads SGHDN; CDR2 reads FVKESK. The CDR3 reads CASSQTGSTEAFF. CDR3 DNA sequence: TGTGCCAGCAGCCAAACAGGGTCCACTGAAGCTTTCTTT.

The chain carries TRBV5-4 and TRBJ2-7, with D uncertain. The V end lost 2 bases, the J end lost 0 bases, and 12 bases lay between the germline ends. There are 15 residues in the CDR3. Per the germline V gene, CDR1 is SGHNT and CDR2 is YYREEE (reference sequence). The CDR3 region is CASSLPSVPSYEQYF. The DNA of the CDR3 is TGTGCCAGCAGCTTACCCAGCGTACCCTCCTACGAGCAGTACTTC.

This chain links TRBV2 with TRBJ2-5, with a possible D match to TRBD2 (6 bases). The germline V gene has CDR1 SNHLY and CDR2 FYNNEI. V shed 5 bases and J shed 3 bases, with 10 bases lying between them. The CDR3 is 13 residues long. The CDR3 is CASSPTSKETQYF. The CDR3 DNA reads TGTGCCAGCAGTCCGACTAGTAAAGAGACCCAGTACTTC.

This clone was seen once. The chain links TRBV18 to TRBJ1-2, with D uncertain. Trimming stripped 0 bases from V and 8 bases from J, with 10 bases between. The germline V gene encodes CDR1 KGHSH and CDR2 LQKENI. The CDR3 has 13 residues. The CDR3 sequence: CASSPPRGIGYTF. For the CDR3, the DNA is TGTGCCAGCTCACCACCCCGGGGTATCGGCTACACCTTC.

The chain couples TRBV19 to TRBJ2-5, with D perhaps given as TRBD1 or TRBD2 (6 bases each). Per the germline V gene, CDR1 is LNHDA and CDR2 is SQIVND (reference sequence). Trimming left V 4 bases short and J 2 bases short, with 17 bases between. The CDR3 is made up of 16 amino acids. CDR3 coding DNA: TGTGCCAGTAGTAACTTTGGGGGGACAAAACAAGAGACCCAGTACTTC. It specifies CASSNFGGTKQETQYF.

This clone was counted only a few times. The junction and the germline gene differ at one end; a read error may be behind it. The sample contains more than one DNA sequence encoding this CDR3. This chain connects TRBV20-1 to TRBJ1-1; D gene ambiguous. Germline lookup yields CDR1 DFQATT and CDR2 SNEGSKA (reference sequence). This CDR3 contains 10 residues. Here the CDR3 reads CSARDTEAFF. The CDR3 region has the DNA TGCAGTGCCAGAGACACTGAAGCTTTCTTT.

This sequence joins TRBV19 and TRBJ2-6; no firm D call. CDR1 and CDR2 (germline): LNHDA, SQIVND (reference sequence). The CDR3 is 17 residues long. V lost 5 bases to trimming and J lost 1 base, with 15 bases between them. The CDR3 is CASSAQPPGSGANVLTF. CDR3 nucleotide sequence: TGTGCCAGTAGTGCACAACCACCCGGGTCTGGGGCCAACGTCCTGACTTTC.

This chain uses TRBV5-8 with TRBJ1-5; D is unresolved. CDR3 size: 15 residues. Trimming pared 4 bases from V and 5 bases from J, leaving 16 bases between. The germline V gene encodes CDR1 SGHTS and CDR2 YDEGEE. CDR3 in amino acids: CASSHGFAGDQPQHF. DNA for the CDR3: TGTGCCAGCAGCCACGGCTTCGCCGGGGATCAGCCCCAGCATTTT.

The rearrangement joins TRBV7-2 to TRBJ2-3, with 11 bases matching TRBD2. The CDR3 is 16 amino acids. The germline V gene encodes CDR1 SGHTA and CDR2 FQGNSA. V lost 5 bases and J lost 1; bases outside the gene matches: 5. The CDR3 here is CASSPRLAGRTDTQYF. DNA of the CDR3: TGTGCCAGCAGCCCTCGACTAGCGGGACGCACAGATACGCAGTATTTT.

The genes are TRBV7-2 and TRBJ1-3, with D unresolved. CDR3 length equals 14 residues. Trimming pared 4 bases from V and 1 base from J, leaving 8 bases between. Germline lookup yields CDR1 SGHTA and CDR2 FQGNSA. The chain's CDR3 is CASSSSRSGNTIYF. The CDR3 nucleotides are TGTGCCAGCAGCTCCTCAAGATCTGGAAACACCATATATTTT.

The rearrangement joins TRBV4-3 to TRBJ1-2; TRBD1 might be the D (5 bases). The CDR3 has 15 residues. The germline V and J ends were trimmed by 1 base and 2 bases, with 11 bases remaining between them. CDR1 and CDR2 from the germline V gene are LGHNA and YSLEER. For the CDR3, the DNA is TGCGCCAGCAGCCAAGGGTCAGGGACCAACTATGGCTACACCTTC. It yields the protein CASSQGSGTNYGYTF.

CDR3 amino acids: CASSFLIHGNYGYTF. The CDR3 DNA reads TGTGCCAGCAGCTTCCTTATACACGGGAACTATGGCTACACCTTC. The V gene is TRBV7-2, the J gene TRBJ1-2, with D uncertain. This CDR3 contains 15 residues. The V and J ends lost 3 bases and 2 bases respectively, with 13 bases between them. Germline loops: CDR1 SGHTA, CDR2 FQGNSA.

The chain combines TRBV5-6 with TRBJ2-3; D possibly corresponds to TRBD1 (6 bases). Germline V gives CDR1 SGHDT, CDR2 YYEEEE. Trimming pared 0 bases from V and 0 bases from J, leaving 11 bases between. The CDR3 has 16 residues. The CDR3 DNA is TGTGCCAGCAGCTTGGGGGGGCAGACTAGCACAGATACGCAGTATTTT. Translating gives CASSLGGQTSTDTQYF. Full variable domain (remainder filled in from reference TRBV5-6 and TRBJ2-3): DAGVTQSPTHLIKTRGQQVTLRCSPKSGHDTVSWYQQALGQGPQFIFQYYEEEERQRGNFPDRFSGHQFPNYSSELNVNALLLGDSALYLCASSLGGQTSTDTQYFGPGTRLTVL.

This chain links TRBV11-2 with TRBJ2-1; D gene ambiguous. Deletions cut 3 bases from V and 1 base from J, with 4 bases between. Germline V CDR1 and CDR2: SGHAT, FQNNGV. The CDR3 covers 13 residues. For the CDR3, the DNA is TGTGCCAGCAGCTTCGCATCCTACAATGAGCAGTTCTTC. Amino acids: CASSFASYNEQFF.